Here is one TCR beta chain with its context. Its antigen is undetermined. V lost 4 bases and J lost 0, with 10 bases in between. CDR3 length: 15 amino acids. Germline CDR1 is GTSNPN and CDR2 is SVGIG (reference sequence). This specimen belongs to a study of cytomegalovirus exposure and HLA in healthy donors. Study outcomes and limitations: Analyzed later, most CMV-associated TCR beta chains appeared HLA-restricted. Earlier analysis yielded a pattern in which most TCR beta V segments were productive about 90% or about 30% of the time.

Both 60 Vbeta primers and 13 Jbeta primers went into the PCR. Only in-frame clones appear in the TCRdb table, and some are missing; sequencing was by immunoSEQ multiplex PCR. The sample lists 100,000 to 150,000 clones, about 82% occurring once. The origin of this receptor is a boy aged 5-17 years in good health and CMV-seronegative. Sequenced sample: PBMCs. The chain carries TRBV30 and TRBJ2-6; D not resolved. Here the CDR3 reads CAWMGAPSGANVLTF. CDR3 in DNA: TGTGCCTGGATGGGCGCTCCCTCTGGGGCCAACGTCCTGACTTTC.